These T cell receptor beta chains were read from a single sample in a study of blood T cells in healthy people across ages. TCRdb reprocessed the 5' RACE reads with MiXCR, giving one entry per CDR3 protein. The repertoire holds about 1.4 million distinct CDR3 sequences, with 59% as singletons. Sequenced: blood. The receptor source for this set is a man aged 18-30 years in good health. Both conserved end residues are part of each CDR3. The D gene is left open where the match is weak. Only part of the rows carry a size: once, few, many, or a class if the clone is expanded.

size	D	V	J	CDR3	DNA
NA	TRBD1	TRBV3-1	TRBJ2-7	CASSQGFRDRGDYEQYF	TGTGCCAGCAGCCAAGGTTTCCGGGACAGGGGGGACTACGAGCAGTACTTC
few	NA	TRBV3-1	TRBJ2-5	CASSPGPGKKETQYF	TGTGCCAGCAGCCCCGGACCCGGGAAGAAAGAGACCCAGTACTTC
NA	TRBD1	TRBV27	TRBJ1-1	CASSLSPQGTTEAFF	TGTGCCAGCAGTTTATCACCACAGGGGACCACTGAAGCTTTCTTT
few	TRBD1	TRBV7-2	TRBJ2-3	CASSLRGQPTDTQYF	TGTGCCAGCAGCTTAAGGGGACAGCCTACAGATACGCAGTATTTT
few	NA	TRBV10-3	TRBJ1-2	CAISAGVNYGYTF	TGTGCCATCAGTGCCGGAGTGAACTATGGCTACACCTTC
few	NA	TRBV5-1	TRBJ2-6	CATTQFSGANVLTF	TGCGCCACCACACAGTTCTCTGGGGCCAACGTCCTGACTTTC
NA	NA	TRBV5-1	TRBJ2-2	CASSFAVANTGELFF	TGCGCCAGCAGTTTCGCGGTCGCGAACACCGGGGAGCTGTTTTTT
NA	NA	TRBV6-5	TRBJ2-7	CASSYSGNSYEQYF	TGTGCCAGCAGTTACTCTGGGAATTCCTACGAGCAGTACTTC
few	NA	TRBV11-2	TRBJ2-5	CASSLDRLGSPSETQYF	TGTGCCAGCAGCTTAGATCGATTGGGCTCCCCGTCGGAGACCCAGTACTTC
NA	NA	TRBV21-1	TRBJ2-5	CASSKACREGWETQYF	TGTGCCAGCAGCAAAGCCTGCCGGGAGGGTTGGGAGACCCAGTACTTC
NA	NA	TRBV3-1	TRBJ2-1	CASSHGPVEINEQFF	TGTGCCAGCAGCCATGGCCCCGTTGAGATCAATGAGCAGTTCTTC
NA	NA	TRBV10-2	TRBJ1-6	CASGHSPLHF	TGCGCCAGCGGGCATTCACCCCTCCACTTT
NA	NA	TRBV15	TRBJ2-7	CATSRDLRRSYNEQYF	TGTGCCACCAGCAGAGATCTAAGGCGCTCCTACAATGAGCAGTACTTC
NA	NA	TRBV5-1	TRBJ2-7	CASSPGVGVDEQYF	TGCGCCAGCAGCCCCGGGGTGGGGGTCGACGAGCAGTACTTC
NA	NA	TRBV7-9	TRBJ2-5	CASSGQWTRQETQYF	TGTGCCAGCAGCGGTCAGTGGACCAGGCAAGAGACCCAGTACTTC
few	NA	TRBV29-1	TRBJ2-3	CSAPFGRYTDTQYF	TGCAGCGCTCCTTTCGGGCGGTACACAGATACGCAGTATTTT
NA	NA	TRBV5-1	TRBJ1-1	CASSVIGLTEAFF	TGCGCCAGCAGCGTGATAGGGCTTACTGAAGCTTTCTTT
NA	NA	TRBV29-1	TRBJ2-5	CSVESSWTQYF	TGCAGCGTTGAGTCGTCCTGGACCCAGTACTTC
few	NA	TRBV4-3	TRBJ1-2	CASSQEAAGVRYTF	TGCGCCAGCAGCCAAGAAGCGGCAGGGGTTCGCTACACCTTC
NA	NA	TRBV4-2	TRBJ2-4	CASSQVVSSSGIQYF	TGTGCCAGCAGCCAAGTGGTTTCTAGCTCGGGGATTCAGTACTTC
NA	TRBD1	TRBV29-1	TRBJ1-1	CSGTTGRKAFF	TGCAGCGGGACGACAGGGAGAAAGGCTTTCTTT
NA	NA	TRBV2	TRBJ1-6	CASSDSPSVHF	TGTGCCAGCAGTGATTCCCCTTCAGTCCACTTT
NA	NA	TRBV2	TRBJ2-3	CASSGRVLTDTQYF	TGTGCCAGCAGTGGGAGGGTGCTGACAGATACGCAGTATTTT
NA	NA	TRBV6-2/TRBV6-3	TRBJ1-5	CASSYSLDGQPQHF	TGTGCCAGCAGTTACTCACTGGATGGCCAGCCCCAGCATTTT
NA	NA	TRBV4-1	TRBJ2-3	CASNQGPPRTSTDTQYF	TGCGCCAGCAACCAAGGCCCTCCCAGGACAAGCACAGATACGCAGTATTTT
NA	NA	TRBV27	TRBJ1-5	CASPKDSKLYYQHF	TGTGCCAGCCCCAAGGACAGCAAATTATACTACCAGCATTTT
few	TRBD2	TRBV14	TRBJ2-5	CASSPGLAGIETQYF	TGTGCCAGCAGCCCCGGACTAGCGGGAATCGAGACCCAGTACTTC
NA	NA	TRBV5-1	TRBJ2-3	CASSLDNPSTDTQYF	TGCGCCAGCAGCCTGGACAATCCTAGCACAGATACGCAGTATTTT
NA	NA	TRBV11-2	TRBJ2-7	CASSLVGRSLPEQYF	TGTGCCAGCAGCTTAGTTGGACGGAGCCTCCCCGAGCAGTACTTC
NA	TRBD2	TRBV20-1	TRBJ2-7	CSGEGMKREQYF	TGCAGTGGGGAGGGAATGAAACGCGAGCAGTACTTC
many	NA	TRBV6-2/TRBV6-3	TRBJ2-7	CASSDLLEQYF	TGTGCCAGCAGCGACTTGTTGGAGCAGTACTTC
once	NA	TRBV20-1	TRBJ2-5	CSARDNGMLTETQYF	TGCAGTGCTAGAGATAATGGGATGTTAACAGAGACCCAGTACTTC
NA	NA	TRBV21-1	TRBJ1-1	CASSKVRTGNTEAFF	TGTGCCAGCAGCAAAGTCAGGACGGGAAACACTGAAGCTTTCTTT
few	TRBD1	TRBV27	TRBJ2-1	CASTRGQGNEQFF	TGTGCCAGCACCAGAGGACAGGGGAATGAGCAGTTCTTC
NA	TRBD1	TRBV29-1	TRBJ2-7	CSVPDRVNSYEQYF	TGCAGCGTACCGGACAGGGTAAACTCCTACGAGCAGTACTTC
NA	NA	TRBV12-3/TRBV12-4	TRBJ2-6	CASSRLVVDSGANVLTF	TGTGCCAGCAGCCGCCTTGTCGTCGATTCTGGGGCCAACGTCCTGACTTTC
NA	NA	TRBV2	TRBJ2-7	CASTPAASSYEQYF	TGTGCCAGCACCCCCGCGGCTAGCAGCTACGAGCAGTACTTC
few	NA	TRBV4-1	TRBJ2-7	CASSQDSASHYEQYF	TGCGCCAGCAGCCAAGATTCGGCTTCCCACTACGAGCAGTACTTC
NA	NA	TRBV5-1	TRBJ1-1	CASHSPRVGNEAFF	TGCGCCAGCCACTCACCTCGCGTCGGAAATGAAGCTTTCTTT
NA	TRBD1	TRBV12-3/TRBV12-4	TRBJ2-1	CASSLRDRPPYNEQFF	TGTGCCAGCAGTTTACGGGACAGACCCCCTTACAATGAGCAGTTCTTC
NA	NA	TRBV28	TRBJ1-2	CASSPLGGGLAGYTF	TGTGCCAGCAGTCCCCTGGGGGGCGGTCTCGCTGGCTACACCTTC
once	NA	TRBV4-3	TRBJ1-2	CASSQEIRTPYGYTF	TGCGCCAGCAGCCAAGAAATAAGAACCCCCTATGGCTACACCTTC
few	NA	TRBV5-1	TRBJ2-7	CASSTGASLNEQYF	TGCGCCAGCAGCACCGGGGCCAGCCTCAACGAGCAGTACTTC
NA	TRBD1	TRBV4-1	TRBJ1-2	CASSQGTGGYYGYTF	TGCGCCAGCAGCCAAGGAACAGGGGGTTACTATGGCTACACCTTC
NA	TRBD2	TRBV20-1	TRBJ2-7	CSAQTGGGEQYF	TGCAGTGCACAGACGGGAGGCGGAGAGCAGTACTTC
once	NA	TRBV28	TRBJ2-3	CASSPYLAAQYF	TGTGCCAGCAGTCCCTACTTAGCGGCGCAGTATTTT
NA	NA	TRBV4-3	TRBJ2-1	CASSQERAGLPYNEQFF	TGCGCCAGCAGCCAAGAGAGGGCAGGCCTGCCCTACAATGAGCAGTTCTTC
NA	NA	TRBV4-1	TRBJ1-1	CASSHPGRNTEAFF	TGCGCCAGCAGCCATCCGGGAAGGAACACTGAAGCTTTCTTT
few	NA	TRBV10-3	TRBJ2-1	CATGTGSSYNEQFF	TGTGCCACTGGGACGGGGAGCTCCTACAATGAGCAGTTCTTC
NA	NA	TRBV27	TRBJ2-7	CASRSYREEQYF	TGTGCCAGCAGATCGTACAGGGAGGAGCAGTACTTC
NA	TRBD1	TRBV10-3	TRBJ1-2	CASKGPGQRGYTF	TGTGCCAGCAAGGGACCGGGACAGCGGGGCTACACCTTC
NA	NA	TRBV6-5	TRBJ2-7	CAISLGAYEQYF	TGTGCCATCAGCCTCGGGGCCTACGAGCAGTACTTC
NA	NA	TRBV29-1	TRBJ1-1	CSVESGRGSTEAFF	TGCAGCGTTGAGTCGGGTAGGGGATCCACTGAAGCTTTCTTT
NA	NA	TRBV5-1	TRBJ1-1	CASSGPRVKKAFF	TGCGCCAGCAGCGGCCCCCGGGTGAAAAAAGCTTTCTTT